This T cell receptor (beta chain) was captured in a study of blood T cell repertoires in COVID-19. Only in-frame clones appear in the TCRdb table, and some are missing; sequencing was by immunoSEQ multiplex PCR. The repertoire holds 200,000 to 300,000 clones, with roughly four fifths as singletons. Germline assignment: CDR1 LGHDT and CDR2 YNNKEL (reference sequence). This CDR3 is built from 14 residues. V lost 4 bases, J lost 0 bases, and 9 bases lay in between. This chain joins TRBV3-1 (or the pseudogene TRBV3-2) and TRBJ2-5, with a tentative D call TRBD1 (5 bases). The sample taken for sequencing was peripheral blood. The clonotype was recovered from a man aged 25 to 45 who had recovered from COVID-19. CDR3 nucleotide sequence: TGTGCCAGCAGCCTTTGGGGCAACCAAGAGACCCAGTACTTC. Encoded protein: CASSLWGNQETQYF.